Listed below are T cell receptor beta chains from one sample, sequenced in a study of control samples from healthy donors and cancer patients. The repertoire was sequenced with immunoSEQ multiplex PCR; TCRdb's copy has only in-frame clones and lacks some. Among approximately 150,000 clones listed, approximately 91% were seen once. The sequenced sample was blood. These receptors were taken from a man younger than 45 in good health. The CDR3 runs from the conserved cysteine through the conserved F or W. D genes are given only for firm matches. Size tells how often a clone was seen (once, few, many) or the class of an expanded clone, and some rows leave it out.

abundance	v_gene	d_gene	j_gene	CDR3nt	CDR3aa
NA	TRBV9	NA	TRBJ1-6	TGTGCCAGCAGCGCCGGGACTCCAGAAAACAATTCACCCCTCCACTTT	CASSAGTPENNSPLHF
NA	TRBV7-9	NA	TRBJ2-7	TGTGCCAGCAGCTACTCAACCGGGGGAGAGCAGTACTTC	CASSYSTGGEQYF
NA	TRBV20-1	NA	TRBJ1-3	TGCAGTGCTAGTGGACAGGGAAACACCATATATTTT	CSASGQGNTIYF
NA	TRBV5-1	NA	TRBJ2-7	TGCGCCAGCAGCGGGGGGACAGCTACCTACGAGCAGTACTTC	CASSGGTATYEQYF
NA	TRBV5-6	NA	TRBJ1-5	TGTGCCAGCAGCTTAACCGACAGGCGCAATCAGCCCCAGCATTTT	CASSLTDRRNQPQHF
once	TRBV27	NA	TRBJ1-2	TGTGCCAGCAGTTTACTCTCCCTGGGCCATGGCTACACCTTC	CASSLLSLGHGYTF
NA	TRBV27	TRBD2	TRBJ2-1	TGTGCCAGCAGCTCCCTTGGGGCGGGAGAAAAGGGTGAGCAGTTCTTC	CASSSLGAGEKGEQFF
NA	TRBV6-5	NA	TRBJ1-2	TGTGCCAGCAGCCAGGAGGGTAAAGGCTATGGCTACACCTTC	CASSQEGKGYGYTF
NA	TRBV14	NA	TRBJ1-3	TGTGCCAGCAGCCAAGGACGGCAGGGGTGGAACACCATATATTTT	CASSQGRQGWNTIYF
NA	TRBV7-2	NA	TRBJ2-3	TGTGCCAGCAGCTTCAGCGGGCTCACAGATACGCAGTATTTT	CASSFSGLTDTQYF
NA	TRBV7-9	NA	TRBJ1-5	TGTGCCAGCAGCTTAGCGTCAGAGAATCAGCCCCAGCATTTT	CASSLASENQPQHF
NA	TRBV27	NA	TRBJ2-7	TGTGCCAGCAGTTTGAGTGAAAGCCCCTACGAGCAGTACTTC	CASSLSESPYEQYF
once	TRBV5-1	TRBD1	TRBJ1-1	TGCGCCAGCAGCTCTCGAACAGGGGAGAACACTGAAGCTTTCTTT	CASSSRTGENTEAFF
NA	TRBV9	TRBD1	TRBJ1-2	TGTGCCAGCACTTCAGGGGGTAACTATGGCTACACCTTC	CASTSGGNYGYTF
NA	TRBV19	TRBD1	TRBJ2-1	TGTGCCAGTAGTACCGACAGGGGCAATGAGCAGTTCTTC	CASSTDRGNEQFF
NA	TRBV24-1	NA	TRBJ1-5	TGTGCCACCGCCGGGAAAGACCAGCCCCAGCATTTT	CATAGKDQPQHF
NA	TRBV11-2	NA	TRBJ2-7	TGTGCCAGCAGCTTAGCCGGCGGGCAGGGCTTCTCCTACGAGCAGTACTTC	CASSLAGGQGFSYEQYF
NA	TRBV19	TRBD2	TRBJ2-5	TGTGCCAGTAGTGAGGGACTAGCGGGGGGCTATCAAGAGACCCAGTACTTC	CASSEGLAGGYQETQYF
NA	TRBV9	NA	TRBJ1-4	TGTGCCAGCAGCCCGTTTGCGGGAAAACTGTTTTTT	CASSPFAGKLFF
NA	TRBV7-9	NA	TRBJ2-7	TGTGCCAGCAGCAATCCTCGGGCCGGTCCTTACGAGCAGTACTTC	CASSNPRAGPYEQYF
few	TRBV6-6	TRBD2	TRBJ2-7	TGTGCCAGCGGGGACGGCGGGAGGGCCAACGAGCAGTACTTC	CASGDGGRANEQYF
NA	TRBV2	TRBD1	TRBJ2-5	TGTGCCAGCAGTGGTCAGACAGGGGGACAAGAGACCCAGTACTTC	CASSGQTGGQETQYF
NA	TRBV6-5	TRBD2	TRBJ2-3	TGTGCCAGCAGTTACCGGGGGGAGGGCACAGATACGCAGTATTTT	CASSYRGEGTDTQYF
once	TRBV13	TRBD2	TRBJ2-1	TGTGCCAGCAGCAAGACTAGCGGGAGGGGCAATGAGCAGTTCTTC	CASSKTSGRGNEQFF
NA	TRBV5-4	TRBD1	TRBJ2-1	TGTGCCAGCAGCGTGGATATGGGGACAGTTTACAATGAGCAGTTCTTC	CASSVDMGTVYNEQFF
NA	TRBV7-9	NA	TRBJ1-1	TGTGCCAGCAGCCCCCCCGGGACAAGGAACACTGAAGCTTTCTTT	CASSPPGTRNTEAFF
NA	TRBV2	NA	TRBJ1-5	TGTGCCAGCGCCGGTCAGGACAATCAGCCCCAGCATTTT	CASAGQDNQPQHF
NA	TRBV5-1	TRBD2	TRBJ2-7	TGCGCCAGCAGCTCCCCGATTAGCGGGGACCCCTACGAGCAGTACTTC	CASSSPISGDPYEQYF
NA	TRBV19	NA	TRBJ2-6	TGTGCCAGTAGTGAGATCTCTGGGGCCAACGTCCTGACTTTC	CASSEISGANVLTF